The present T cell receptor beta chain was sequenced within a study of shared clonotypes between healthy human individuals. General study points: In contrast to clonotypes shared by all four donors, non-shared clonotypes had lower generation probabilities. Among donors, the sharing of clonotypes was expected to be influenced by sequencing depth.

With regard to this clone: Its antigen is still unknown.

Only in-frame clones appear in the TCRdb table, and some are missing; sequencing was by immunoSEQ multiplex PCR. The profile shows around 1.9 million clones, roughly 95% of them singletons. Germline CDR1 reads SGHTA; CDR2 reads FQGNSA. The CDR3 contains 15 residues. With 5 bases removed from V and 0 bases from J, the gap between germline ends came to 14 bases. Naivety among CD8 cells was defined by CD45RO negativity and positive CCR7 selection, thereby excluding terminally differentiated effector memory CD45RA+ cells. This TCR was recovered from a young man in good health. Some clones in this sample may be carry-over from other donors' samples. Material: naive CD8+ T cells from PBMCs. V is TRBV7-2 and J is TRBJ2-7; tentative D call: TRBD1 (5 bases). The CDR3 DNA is TGTGCCAGCAGCGCGCGAACAGGAACCTCCTACGAGCAGTACTTC. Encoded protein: CASSARTGTSYEQYF.